The 11 T cell receptor beta chains below all came from one sample that was sequenced in a study of shared clonotypes between healthy human individuals. Generated by immunoSEQ multiplex PCR, the TCRdb table keeps only in-frame clones and is missing some. Seen here are 2 million to 3 million clones, more than 90% observed once, and the top ten hold about 0.13%. The source material was naive CD4+ T cells sorted from blood. Sample subset: CD45RA+ positively selected. The receptors originated from a man in his late teens or twenties in good health.

This CDR3 is CASSDQGQGKTQYF. The CDR3 nucleotides read TGTGCCAGCAGTGACCAAGGACAGGGCAAGACCCAGTACTTC. This chain links TRBV25-1 with TRBJ2-5; 8 bases agree with TRBD1. The V and J ends lost 3 bases and 6 bases, in that order; junction bases with no gene match: 6. The CDR3 contains 14 residues. The germline V gene has CDR1 MGHDK and CDR2 SYGVNS.

The rearrangement links TRBV10-3 to TRBJ2-2; possible D gene TRBD2, 8 bases. This CDR3 contains 17 residues. Germline CDR1 ENHRY, CDR2 SYGVKD. The V and J ends lost 8 bases and 4 bases respectively, with 23 bases between them. CDR3 region: CAIGQGGTGGTTGELFF. The CDR3 nucleotides read TGTGCCATCGGGCAGGGGGGAACGGGAGGGACCACCGGGGAGCTGTTTTTT.

The chain carries TRBV6-5 and TRBJ2-7; 10 bases are a match to TRBD2. Trimming removed 10 bases from V and 4 bases from J; junction bases left unmatched: 7. The CDR3 covers 13 residues. Per germline, CDR1 MNHEY and CDR2 SVGAGI. CDR3 protein: CATCSGGLYEQYF. The DNA for the CDR3 is TGTGCCACCTGTAGCGGGGGGTTATACGAGCAGTACTTC.

This clone was seen only a few times. This rearrangement joins TRBV30 to TRBJ1-1; 10 positions agree with TRBD1. CDR3 size: 14 residues. Germline CDR1 is GTSNPN and CDR2 is SVGIG (reference sequence). V lost 5 bases and J lost 4; bases outside the gene matches: 7. DNA for the CDR3: TGTGCCTGGTTGACAGGGGGCAGGGGCACTGAAGCTTTCTTT. Amino acids: CAWLTGGRGTEAFF. Full variable domain (rest looked up from reference TRBV30 and TRBJ1-1): SQTIHQWPATLVQPVGSPLSLECTVEGTSNPNLYWYRQAAGRGLQLLFYSVGIGQISSEVPQNLSASRPQDRQFILSSKKLLLSDSGFYLCAWLTGGRGTEAFFGQGTRLTVV.

Concerning this clone itself: The same CDR3 can be traced to other DNA sequences in this sample. The gene calls are TRBV6-5 and TRBJ2-6; no definite D call. The CDR3 is 15 amino acids. Germline CDR1 and CDR2: MNHEY and SVGAGI. V shed 0 bases and J shed 4 bases, with 7 bases lying between them. CDR3 DNA: TGTGCCAGCAGTTACTCGAATTCCGGGGCCAACGTCCTGACTTTC. Translated, it gives CASSYSNSGANVLTF.

This chain joins TRBV9 and TRBJ1-1; the D gene is possibly TRBD1 (5 bases). The V gene's germline CDR1 is SGDLS and CDR2 YYNGEE. V lost 3 bases, J lost 4 bases, and 7 bases lay in between. This CDR3 region has 12 residues. The CDR3 DNA follows: TGTGCCAGCAGCGGAGACAGCACTGAAGCTTTCTTT. Residues: CASSGDSTEAFF.

The rearrangement links TRBV11-2 to TRBJ1-2, with 10 bases lining up with TRBD1. This CDR3 is 18 amino acids long. V was pared by 6 bases and J by 4 bases, with 17 bases of the junction left unmatched. Looked up from germline, CDR1 is SGHAT and CDR2 is FQNNGV. For the CDR3, the DNA is TGTGCCAGCAGGATACCGGGACAGGGGACCGGGTCCCCCTATGGCTACACCTTC. It translates to CASRIPGQGTGSPYGYTF.

This rearrangement joins TRBV10-3 to TRBJ2-5; perhaps D is TRBD1 or TRBD2 (5 bases each). V lost 10 bases and J 13 bases, leaving 25 bases between the germline ends. The CDR3 is 13 residues long. Germline-derived CDR1 and CDR2 are ENHRY and SYGVKD. The CDR3 protein is CATSEGTHSVGYF. The CDR3 nucleotides are TGTGCCACCTCCGAGGGGACCCACAGCGTTGGGTACTTC.

This rearrangement joins TRBV10-3 to TRBJ1-6; D ambiguous. The germline V gene encodes CDR1 ENHRY and CDR2 SYGVKD. The CDR3 is made up of 13 amino acids. V lost 7 bases to trimming and J lost 10 bases, with 14 bases between them. The CDR3 loop reads CAITLGPGSPLHF. The CDR3 DNA reads TGTGCCATCACCCTGGGTCCCGGGTCACCCCTCCACTTT.

The chain has TRBV19 and TRBJ1-6; 7 positions match TRBD1. Losses at the gene ends were 1 base for V and 6 bases for J; bases not matched to a gene: 9. This CDR3 has 17 amino acids. Looked up from germline, CDR1 is LNHDA and CDR2 is SQIVND (reference sequence). CDR3 DNA sequence: TGTGCCAGTAGTATAGTCGGAGTAGGACAGGTTAATTCACCCCTCCACTTT. This encodes CASSIVGVGQVNSPLHF.

The chain has TRBV6-6 and TRBJ2-7; TRBD2 agrees at 11 bases. From germline, CDR1 is MNHNY and CDR2 SVGAGI (reference sequence). After removal of 6 bases from V and 5 bases from J, the junction contained 6 bases not matched to a gene. This CDR3 comprises 14 residues. CDR3 amino acids: CASSVSGREDEQYF. The DNA for the CDR3 is TGTGCCAGCAGCGTTAGCGGGAGGGAGGACGAGCAGTACTTC.